This paragraph reports one T cell receptor (beta chain). Its specific antigen is unknown. Base qualities are not recorded, but no much larger clone differs from it by a single base. The entry originates in a study of cytomegalovirus exposure and HLA in healthy donors (dated by TCRdb to 2015 to 2018). Regarding the study in general: In an earlier analysis of about 560 of the donors, around 300 Gb of sequence data and roughly 100 million unique TCR beta sequences from 150 million to 200 million T cells were reported. An early release that covered about 600 HLA-typed donors contained approximately 290 gigabases of sequencing data and 85 million to 100 million unique TCR sequences. Of the 350 to 450 genotyped donors, around 81% fell in the genetic ancestry cluster associated with self-reported Caucasian donors. The study aimed to test whether signatures of past pathogen exposure could be identified by cataloging public T cell receptors. The T cell repertoires of around 670 subjects were profiled by immunosequencing and related to cytomegalovirus serostatus. Besides the first cohort of some 670 subjects, a separate validation cohort made up of over 100 different subjects was used. To predict cytomegalovirus infection status, the study combined high-throughput TCR immunosequencing, statistical association of individual TCRs with disease status, and machine learning. In a later analysis, previously published TCR beta repertoires from about 670 donors were re-analyzed and high-resolution HLA genotyping was added so that TCR occurrence patterns could be studied. Rather than drawing on any new phenotypic data, the later analysis identified candidate immune exposures from TCR beta sequences and the way those sequences occurred across donors. An earlier analysis of several hundred of the donors applied high-throughput TCR beta sequencing to assess whether each TCR beta V gene segment acted as functional or pseudogenic. Donor age, sex, ethnicity and CMV serostatus were compiled alongside the repertoire data. A later genetic analysis took genome-wide SNP genotypes for about three fifths of the 666 donors and used that subset as a discovery cohort. All discovery cohort repertoires had been generated on a single sequencing platform. Class I and class II HLA loci were covered by the typing at four-digit resolution. The number of typed donors differed by locus: roughly 629-640 for A, B, C, DRB1 and DQB1; approximately 520 for DQA1; around 580 for DPA1; and some 470 for DPB1. Roughly five DR-DQ haplotypes were handled as single units for association and clustering because linkage in the cohort was strong. Among 350 to 400 genotyped donors of the cohort, an average of approximately 250,000 unique TCR beta nucleotide sequences were sequenced per donor, around a sixth of them non-productive. What the authors observed across the whole study: Roughly uniform sequencing depth across donors was assumed in presence/absence analyses, although this assumption may not hold. Immune exposure information for the cohort was limited to CMV serostatus. Compared with the approximately 710-donor mean, donors in an Asian-associated ancestry cluster had fewer N-insertions in productive TCRs, according to a later genetic analysis. In vitro tests confirmed that a few of the cytomegalovirus-associated TCR beta chains recognize cytomegalovirus antigens. The classifier was reported to diagnose cytomegalovirus status with high specificity and sensitivity in both the original cohort and the validation cohort. It was suggested by the authors that the approach could potentially be generalized to other disease states and immunological phenotypes. Because HLA typing was missing for some donors at each locus, association tests included only the typed subset. According to a later analysis, parvovirus B19, influenza, CMV and Epstein-Barr virus appeared linked to several top co-occurrence clusters. A later analysis found that TCR association rates varied across HLA loci, with DRB1 alleles showing the most associated TCRs and HLA-C alleles the fewest. In an earlier analysis of about 600 of the donors, most TCR beta V segments appeared in productive rearrangements about 87% or about 30% of the time, broadly matching IMGT annotations. In a later analysis, HLA-associated TCR beta chains showed more clonal expansion and lower generation probabilities than non-associated chains that were equally common. Assigning TCR associations to individual alleles was difficult when HLA alleles, especially DR and DQ, strongly co-occurred. This cohort had only TCR beta chains sequenced, and the lack of alpha or paired-chain data limited which features could be detected. A total of around 150 TCR beta chains were listed by the study as associated with cytomegalovirus. A cluster of highly shared sequence variants was judged likely to represent a technical artifact of the sequencing pipeline. Most TCR sequences were observed very rarely across donors, whereas some public TCRs were present in many individuals. In a later analysis, 16,951 TCR beta sequences were associated with specific HLA alleles at a false discovery rate of 0.05. An association between a missense DCLRE1C variant and V-gene and J-gene trimming of TCR beta chains was found in a later genetic analysis and replicated in an independent cohort. A further reported finding was that TCR beta sequences accurately predicted the HLA-A and HLA-B alleles for most subjects in the first cohort. Some IMGT-functional V segments, including TRBV6-2 and TRBV6-3, could not be told apart with the 87-base-pair reads, so those segments were excluded. The earlier analysis of 587 of the donors excluded around 17 rarely observed V segments, including chromosome 9 orphons, because counts were too low. A later analysis found that most CMV-associated TCR beta chains appeared HLA-restricted, with HLA associations seemingly driven largely by CMV exposure. Correlated functional status among segregating V segments might reflect linkage disequilibrium, but an unknown experimental factor could not be ruled out.

Reading from cysteine to phenylalanine, the CDR3 counts 17 amino acids. Only the CDR3 part of the read is kept: 51 bases, read in frame from the first base. From the germline V gene, CDR1 is LGHNA and CDR2 is YNFKEQ. The junction shows trimming of 2 bases on V and 4 bases on J, and the gene matches do not reach 7 bases of it. The library was produced with the immunoSEQ multiplex PCR assay. For the multiplex PCR, a mixture combining 60 forward primers for TCR Vbeta segments and 13 reverse primers for TCR Jbeta segments was used. A multiplex PCR assay on genomic DNA amplified the CDR3 region of rearranged TCR beta genes. The amplified TCR beta libraries were sequenced on the Illumina HiSeq System as 87-base-pair reads. In the original analysis: A later analysis counted about 76 million unique TCR beta chains across the 550 to 700 repertoires, and roughly 9.9 million of these chains were shared by at least two donors. Raw reads were error-corrected and collapsed into unique sequences by a nearest-neighbor algorithm in which closely related sequences were merged to remove PCR and sequencing errors. Alignment of CDR3 sequences to IMGT reference sequences was used to assign V, D and J gene segments. Each retained sequence needed at least a six-nucleotide match to both a V gene segment and a J gene segment. Rearrangements were called productive when the CDR3 lacked stop codons and stayed in frame with V and J; all others were non-productive. Following IMGT convention, CDR3 was defined as the stretch from the second conserved V-encoded cysteine up to the conserved J-encoded phenylalanine. The earlier analysis of about 500 of the donors excluded sequences that lacked an unambiguous match to a single V gene segment. An earlier analysis of a few hundred of the donors called V segments functional above 56.7% productive rearrangements and segregating when the between-donor standard deviation exceeded 5%. A statistical classification framework was built to diagnose cytomegalovirus status from the catalog of TCR beta chain sequences. In a later analysis, V and J genes were assigned by comparing TCR nucleotide sequences against IMGT/GENE-DB human TR gene sequences. In a later analysis, CDR3 sequences and most-parsimonious VDJ recombination scenarios were assigned using the TCRdist pipeline. In a later analysis, each TCR beta chain was defined by its CDR3 amino acid sequence together with its V-gene family, and reads without a unique V-gene family were excluded. A later analysis removed 592 highly shared, low-generation-probability nucleotide sequences to deal with suspected cross-contamination and a sequencing artifact. In a later analysis, a clonal expansion index was calculated for each public chain from normalized within-repertoire ranks of inferred template counts. In a later analysis, generation probabilities were computed using a VDJ recombination model fitted to out-of-frame rearrangements, and the results were checked against IGoR. In a later analysis, TCR-TCR, TCR-HLA and TCR-CMV co-occurrence was scored with hypergeometric tests, and a repertoire-size bias correction was applied to TCR pairs. In a later analysis, false discovery rates were estimated by permuting HLA or CMV assignments 20 times. In a later analysis, co-occurring TCRs were grouped using DBSCAN, and TCRdist sequence similarity was added for clustering within HLA-allele-positive subsets. Repertoires with fewer than 30,000 or more than 120,000 public chains were left out of co-occurrence clustering, as were a handful of repertoires with anomalous nucleotide sharing. TCRdb took this table from immuneACCESS and kept in-frame rearrangements with V and J called. Such tables lack part of the clones; where checked against another copy, unresolved V genes explain under half of the gap, and the rest is unexplained. V, J and clone size derive from that table, while D and trimming were established from the DNA sequence. The sample has about 150,000 clones on record, around three fifths of them singletons. The ten largest make up about 3% of the sample.

In total, 500 to 700 healthy bone marrow donors made up the cohort. All cohort members were sampled while nominally healthy, although unrecorded immune exposures were likely present. The donor tested CMV seropositive, placing the donor among the roughly 300 seropositive members of the cohort. A peripheral blood sample was provided by each donor, and peripheral blood mononuclear cells were used for TCR beta sequencing. Genomic DNA was extracted from the blood cell samples with the Qiagen DNeasy Blood Extraction Kit. The rearrangement joined TRBV4-2 to TRBJ2-3; 12 of the junction bases match TRBD2. This receptor was obtained from a woman under 40 in good health and CMV-seropositive. Source material: PBMCs. The nucleotide sequence reads TGTGCCAGCAGCCAACTAGCGGGAGGGAAGTTCGCAGATACGCAGTATTTT. Translated, it gives CASSQLAGGKFADTQYF.